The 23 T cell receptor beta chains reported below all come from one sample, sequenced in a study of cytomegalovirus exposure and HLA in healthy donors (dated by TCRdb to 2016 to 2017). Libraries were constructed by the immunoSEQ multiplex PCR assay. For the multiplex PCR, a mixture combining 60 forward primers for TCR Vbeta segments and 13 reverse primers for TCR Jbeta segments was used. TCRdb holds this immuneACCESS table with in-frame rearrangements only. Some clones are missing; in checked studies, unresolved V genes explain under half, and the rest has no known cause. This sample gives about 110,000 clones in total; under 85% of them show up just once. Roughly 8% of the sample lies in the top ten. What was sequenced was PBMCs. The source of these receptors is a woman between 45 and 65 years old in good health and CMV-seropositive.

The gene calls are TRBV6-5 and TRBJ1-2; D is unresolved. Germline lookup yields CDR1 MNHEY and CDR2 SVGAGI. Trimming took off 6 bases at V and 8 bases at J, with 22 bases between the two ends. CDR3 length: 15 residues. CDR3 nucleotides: TGTGCCAGCAGCCCTGCCTCGGTGGCGCCGGGGGGCTACACCTTC. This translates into CASSPASVAPGGYTF.

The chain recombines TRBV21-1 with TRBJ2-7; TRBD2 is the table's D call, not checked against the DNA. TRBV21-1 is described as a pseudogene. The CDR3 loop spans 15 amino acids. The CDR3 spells CASSKSQRGNYEQYF. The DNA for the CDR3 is TGTGCCAGCAGCAAATCCCAGCGGGGAAACTACGAGCAGTACTTC.

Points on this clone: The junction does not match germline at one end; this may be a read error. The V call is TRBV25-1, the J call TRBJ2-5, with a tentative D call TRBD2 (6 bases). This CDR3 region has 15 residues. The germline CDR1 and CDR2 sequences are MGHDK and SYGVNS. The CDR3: CANSVKGGSGETQYF. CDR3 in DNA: TGTGCCAACAGTGTAAAGGGAGGCAGTGGAGAGACCCAGTACTTC.

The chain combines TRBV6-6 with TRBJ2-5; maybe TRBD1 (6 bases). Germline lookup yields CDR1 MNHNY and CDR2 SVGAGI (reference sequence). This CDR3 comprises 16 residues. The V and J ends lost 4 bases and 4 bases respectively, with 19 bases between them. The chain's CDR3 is CASSFPAPRGTETQYF. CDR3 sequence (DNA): TGTGCCAGCAGTTTCCCGGCACCCAGGGGCACAGAGACCCAGTACTTC.

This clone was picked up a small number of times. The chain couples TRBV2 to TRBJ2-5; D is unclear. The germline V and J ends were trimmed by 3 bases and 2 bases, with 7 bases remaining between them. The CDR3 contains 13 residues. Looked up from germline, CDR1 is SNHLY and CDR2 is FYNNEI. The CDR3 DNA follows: TGTGCCAGCAGTGATTACAGTCAAGAGACCCAGTACTTC. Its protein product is CASSDYSQETQYF.

In nucleotides, the CDR3 is TGTGCCACTGGCCCCCGGGGAGGACAGGGGCAAGAGCAGTACTTC. The encoded protein is CATGPRGGQGQEQYF. The rearrangement links TRBV7-2 to TRBJ2-7; TRBD1 aligns across 9 bases. In germline, CDR1 is SGHTA, CDR2 FQGNSA. Trimming cost V 10 bases and J 7 bases; bases outside gene matches: 17. The CDR3 is 15 amino acids.

CDR3 loop: CASSSGVGSYEQYF. CDR3 bases: TGTGCCAGTAGCTCAGGGGTGGGCTCCTACGAGCAGTACTTC. This chain links TRBV19 with TRBJ2-7; possibly TRBD1 for D (6 bases). V lost 6 bases and J lost 0, with 12 bases in between. CDR3 length equals 14 residues. Per the germline V gene, CDR1 is LNHDA and CDR2 is SQIVND (reference sequence).

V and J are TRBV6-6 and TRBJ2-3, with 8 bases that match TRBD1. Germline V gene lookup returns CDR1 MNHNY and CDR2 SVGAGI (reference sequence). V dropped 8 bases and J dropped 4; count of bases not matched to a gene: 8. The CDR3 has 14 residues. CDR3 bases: TGTGCCAGCGGAAACAGGGGGAACGCAGATACGCAGTATTTT. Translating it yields CASGNRGNADTQYF.

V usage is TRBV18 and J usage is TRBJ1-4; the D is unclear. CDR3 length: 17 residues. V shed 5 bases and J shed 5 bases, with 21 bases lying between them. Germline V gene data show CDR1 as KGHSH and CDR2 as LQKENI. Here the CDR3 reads CASSTRTAAGSNEKLFF. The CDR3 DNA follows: TGTGCCAGCTCAACAAGAACGGCGGCCGGAAGCAATGAAAAACTGTTTTTT.

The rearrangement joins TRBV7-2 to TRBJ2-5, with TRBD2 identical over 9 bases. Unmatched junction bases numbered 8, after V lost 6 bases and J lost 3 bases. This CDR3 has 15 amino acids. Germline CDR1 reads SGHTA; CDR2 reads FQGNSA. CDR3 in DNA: TGTGCCAGCAGTTATAGCGGGAGTGGGGAAGAGACCCAGTACTTC. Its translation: CASSYSGSGEETQYF. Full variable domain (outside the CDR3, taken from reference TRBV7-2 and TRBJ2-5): GAGVSQSPSNKVTEKGKDVELRCDPISGHTALYWYRQSLGQGLEFLIYFQGNSAPDKSGLPSDRFSAERTGGSVSTLTIQRTQQEDSAVYLCASSYSGSGEETQYFGPGTRLLVL.

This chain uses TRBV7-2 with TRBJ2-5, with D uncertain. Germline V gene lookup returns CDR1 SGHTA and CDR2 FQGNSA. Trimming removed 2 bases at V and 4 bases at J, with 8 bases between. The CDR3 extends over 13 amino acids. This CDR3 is CASSLYPGETQYF. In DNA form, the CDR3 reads TGTGCCAGCAGCTTATACCCGGGAGAGACCCAGTACTTC.

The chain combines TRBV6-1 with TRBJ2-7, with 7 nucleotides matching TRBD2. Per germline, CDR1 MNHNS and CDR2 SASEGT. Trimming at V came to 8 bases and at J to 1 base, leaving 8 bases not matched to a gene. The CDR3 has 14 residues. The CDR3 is CASSNTGGSYEQYF. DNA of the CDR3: TGTGCCAGCTCAAACACGGGGGGTTCCTACGAGCAGTACTTC.

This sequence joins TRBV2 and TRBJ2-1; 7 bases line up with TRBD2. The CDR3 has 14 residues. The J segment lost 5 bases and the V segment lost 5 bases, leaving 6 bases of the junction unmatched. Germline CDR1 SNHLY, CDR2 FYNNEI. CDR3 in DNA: TGTGCCAGCAGTTTCGCGGGAGTGAACAATGAGCAGTTCTTC. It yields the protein CASSFAGVNNEQFF.

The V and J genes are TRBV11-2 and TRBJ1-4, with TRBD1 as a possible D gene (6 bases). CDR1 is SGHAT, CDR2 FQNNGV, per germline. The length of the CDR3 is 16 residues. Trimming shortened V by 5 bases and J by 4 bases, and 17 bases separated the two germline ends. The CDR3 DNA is TGTGCCAGCAGCCCGGGACACCCGTCGGATAATGAAAAACTGTTTTTT. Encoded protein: CASSPGHPSDNEKLFF.

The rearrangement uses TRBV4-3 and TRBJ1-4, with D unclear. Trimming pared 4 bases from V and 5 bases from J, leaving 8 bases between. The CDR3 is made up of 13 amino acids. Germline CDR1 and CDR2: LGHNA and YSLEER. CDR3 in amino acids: CASSRGFNEKLFF. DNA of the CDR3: TGCGCCAGCAGCCGCGGATTCAATGAAAAACTGTTTTTT.

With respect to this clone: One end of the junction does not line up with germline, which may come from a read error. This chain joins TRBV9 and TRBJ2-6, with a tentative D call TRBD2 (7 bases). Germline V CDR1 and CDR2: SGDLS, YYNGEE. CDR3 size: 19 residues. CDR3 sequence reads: CASSDPRGGGFSGANILTF. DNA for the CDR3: TGTGCCAGCAGCGACCCCCGCGGGGGCGGTTTTTCTGGGGCCAACATCCTGACTTTC.

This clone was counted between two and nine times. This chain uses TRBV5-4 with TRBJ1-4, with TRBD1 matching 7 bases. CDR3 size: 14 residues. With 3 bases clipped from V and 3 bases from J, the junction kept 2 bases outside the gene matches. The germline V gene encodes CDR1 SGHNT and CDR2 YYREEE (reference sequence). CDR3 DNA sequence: TGTGCCAGCAGCTGGGGACAGCCTAATGAAAAACTGTTTTTT. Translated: CASSWGQPNEKLFF.

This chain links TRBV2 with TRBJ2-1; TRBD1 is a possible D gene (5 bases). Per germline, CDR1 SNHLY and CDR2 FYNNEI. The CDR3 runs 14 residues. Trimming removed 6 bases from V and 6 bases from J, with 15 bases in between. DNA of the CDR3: TGTGCCAGCAGGCCCCTCGGTAGGGGCAATGAGCAGTTCTTC. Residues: CASRPLGRGNEQFF. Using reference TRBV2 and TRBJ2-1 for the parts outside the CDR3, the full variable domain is EPEVTQTPSHQVTQMGQEVILRCVPISNHLYFYWYRQILGQKVEFLVSFYNNEISEKSEIFDDQFSVERPDGSNFTLKIRSTKLEDSAMYFCASRPLGRGNEQFFGPGTRLTVL.

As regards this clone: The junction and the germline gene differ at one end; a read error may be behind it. This CDR3 reads CSSSPDYGYTF. The CDR3 DNA sequence: TGTTCCAGCAGCCCAGACTATGGCTACACCTTC. The chain has TRBV7-9 and TRBJ1-2; no reliable D call. This CDR3 has 11 amino acids. CDR1 SEHNR and CDR2 FQNEAQ come from the germline V gene (reference sequence).

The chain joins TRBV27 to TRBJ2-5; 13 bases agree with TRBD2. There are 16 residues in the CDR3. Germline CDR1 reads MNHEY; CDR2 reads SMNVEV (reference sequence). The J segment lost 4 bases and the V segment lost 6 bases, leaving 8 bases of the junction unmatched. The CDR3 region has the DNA TGTGCCAGCAGCCGAACTAGCGGGGGGGCCAGAGAGACCCAGTACTTC. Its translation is CASSRTSGGARETQYF.

The CDR3 DNA sequence: TGTGCCAGCAGTCCCGACAGGGTCTCCATGAACACTGAAGCTTTCTTT. This gives the protein CASSPDRVSMNTEAFF. The V and J genes are TRBV27 and TRBJ1-1, with 7 bases lining up with TRBD1. Germline loops: CDR1 MNHEY, CDR2 SMNVEV (reference sequence). The CDR3 has 16 residues. The V segment lost 5 bases and the J segment 0 bases; nucleotides outside the gene matches: 9.

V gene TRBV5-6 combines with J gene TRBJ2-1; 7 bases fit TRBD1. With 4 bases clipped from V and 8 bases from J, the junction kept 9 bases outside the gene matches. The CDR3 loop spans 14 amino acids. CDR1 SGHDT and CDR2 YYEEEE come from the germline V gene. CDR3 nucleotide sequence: TGTGCCAGCAGCAACGACAGGGTAATCGATGAGCAGTTCTTC. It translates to CASSNDRVIDEQFF.

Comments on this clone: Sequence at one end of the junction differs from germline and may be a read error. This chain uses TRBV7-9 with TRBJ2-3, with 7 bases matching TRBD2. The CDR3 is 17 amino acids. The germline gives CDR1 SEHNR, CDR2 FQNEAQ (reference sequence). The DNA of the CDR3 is TGTTCCAGCAGCTTAGCGCGGCCTAGCGGCAACACAGATACGCAGTATTTT. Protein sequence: CSSSLARPSGNTDTQYF.